This passage covers 12 T cell receptor beta chains from one sample sequenced in a study of persistence of HIV-infected CD4 T cells. This was the immunoSEQ version 4 assay in survey mode. Here immunoSEQ multiplex PCR was the method, and the copy in TCRdb shows in-frame clones only, minus some. The sample has roughly 17,000 clones, 65% seen once. Antigens for these TCRs are unknown. Lysates of CMV-infected fibroblasts at around 9.1 ug/mL stimulated these cells. Responding CD4+ T cells were sorted by upregulation of both CD40 ligand and CD69. Sequenced material: CD4+ T cells sorted from PBMCs after approximately 19-hour stimulation, taken from a patient who received antiretroviral therapy. These receptor sequences come from an adult woman with HIV who was CMV-seropositive.

Only a few counts were recorded for this clone. The V and J genes are TRBV19 and TRBJ2-1; 8 bases line up with TRBD2. The CDR3 spans 15 residues. Germline V gives CDR1 LNHDA, CDR2 SQIVND (reference sequence). Trimming took 7 bases from V and 3 from J; bases not matched to a gene: 8. CDR3: CASIGGLAGYNEQFF. The CDR3 DNA reads as TGTGCCAGTATTGGAGGGCTAGCGGGCTACAATGAGCAGTTCTTC.

V gene TRBV5-1 combines with J gene TRBJ2-5; D is uncertain. The CDR3 is made up of 15 amino acids. The V gene lost 0 bases and the J gene lost 2 bases, with 11 bases spanning the gap. In germline, CDR1 is SGHRS, CDR2 YFSETQ. This chain's CDR3 is CASSLDGQEQETQYF. The CDR3 bases are TGCGCCAGCAGCTTGGACGGGCAGGAGCAAGAGACCCAGTACTTC.

This clone qualifies as medium-sized. This rearrangement joins TRBV2 to TRBJ1-3; D is unclear. This CDR3 has 14 residues. V lost 7 bases and J 0 bases, leaving 10 bases between the germline ends. Germline V gene data show CDR1 as SNHLY and CDR2 as FYNNEI. In DNA form, the CDR3 reads TGTGCCAGCATAGGGAGGAGCTCTGGAAACACCATATATTTT. Protein: CASIGRSSGNTIYF.

The chain joins TRBV19 to TRBJ2-7; D gene ambiguous. Germline V gene sequence: CDR1 LNHDA, CDR2 SQIVND (reference sequence). V lost 0 bases, J lost 2 bases, and 5 bases lay in between. This CDR3 comprises 13 residues. The CDR3 nucleotides are TGTGCCAGTAGTATAGACCGCACCTACGAGCAGTACTTC. It is translated as CASSIDRTYEQYF.

In the case of this clone: Other DNA sequences of this sample code for an identical CDR3. This sequence joins TRBV6-5 and TRBJ2-3; 8 nucleotides match TRBD1. The V segment lost 6 bases and the J segment 0 bases; nucleotides outside the gene matches: 5. This CDR3 is 15 amino acids long. The V gene's germline CDR1 is MNHEY and CDR2 SVGAGI. The CDR3 nucleotides are TGTGCCAGCAGCCTGACAGGGGCTAGCACAGATACGCAGTATTTT. Translation gives CASSLTGASTDTQYF.

The chain carries TRBV4-1 and TRBJ1-2, with 8 bases matching TRBD1. V lost 1 base, J lost 10 bases, and 5 bases stayed unmatched. Germline CDR1 and CDR2: MGHRA and YSYEKL. The CDR3 has 13 residues. CDR3 in DNA: TGCGCCAGCAGCCAAGTATCGGACAGGGACTACACCTTC. This translates into CASSQVSDRDYTF.

The chain has TRBV30 and TRBJ1-3; 11 nucleotides match TRBD1. Trimming at V came to 1 base and at J to 5 bases, leaving 4 bases not matched to a gene. The germline V gene has CDR1 GTSNPN and CDR2 SVGIG (reference sequence). This CDR3 is built from 15 residues. CDR3 loop: CAWSARTGGRNTIYF. The DNA of the CDR3 is TGTGCCTGGAGTGCCCGGACAGGGGGCCGAAACACCATATATTTT.

J is TRBJ1-4 and V is TRBV9, with TRBD1 as a possible D gene (5 bases). The germline V gene encodes CDR1 SGDLS and CDR2 YYNGEE. The length of the CDR3 is 14 residues. V was shortened by 4 bases and J by 8 bases, with 15 bases between the two germline ends. The CDR3 sequence: CASSPGDVGEKLFF. The CDR3 region has the DNA TGTGCCAGCAGCCCTGGGGACGTAGGGGAAAAACTGTTTTTT. Supplemented by reference TRBV9 and TRBJ1-4, the full variable domain reads DSGVTQTPKHLITATGQRVTLRCSPRSGDLSVYWYQQSLDQGLQFLIQYYNGEERAKGNILERFSAQQFPDLHSELNLSSLELGDSALYFCASSPGDVGEKLFFGSGTQLSVL.

V gene TRBV7-8 combines with J gene TRBJ2-3, with unresolved D. V was trimmed by 1 base and J by 5 bases, leaving 4 bases between them. The germline CDR1 and CDR2 sequences are SGHVS and FQNEAQ. The CDR3 runs to 12 residues. The CDR3 sequence is CASSLVQDTQYF. DNA for the CDR3: TGTGCCAGCAGCTTAGTCCAAGATACGCAGTATTTT.

The rearrangement uses TRBV5-5 and TRBJ1-2; 7 bases fit TRBD1. V lost 4 bases, J lost 7 bases, and 16 bases stayed unmatched. The CDR3 extends over 16 amino acids. Germline V CDR1 and CDR2: SGHKS, YYEKEE (reference sequence). CDR3 DNA: TGTGCCAGCAGCCGGAAGACAGGGATGGGAGGCTTTGGCTACACCTTC. Residues: CASSRKTGMGGFGYTF.

This sequence joins TRBV15 and TRBJ2-7, with 9 bases matching TRBD1. The CDR3 has 15 residues. The ends lost 4 bases at V and 6 bases at J; junction bases unmatched: 10. CDR1 is LNHNV, CDR2 YYDKDF, per germline (reference sequence). The CDR3 region has the DNA TGTGCCACCAGCAACCTCCCGGGACAGGGTGGCGAGCAGTACTTC. Translation gives CATSNLPGQGGEQYF. The full variable domain, in which reference TRBV15 and TRBJ2-7 provide the parts outside the CDR3, is DAMVIQNPRYQVTQFGKPVTLSCSQTLNHNVMYWYQQKSSQAPKLLFHYYDKDFNNEADTPDNFQSRRPNTSFCFLDIRSPGLGDTAMYLCATSNLPGQGGEQYFGPGTRLTVT.

Here the CDR3 reads CASSLSGQGVYGYTF. CDR3 bases: TGTGCCAGCAGCTTATCGGGACAGGGAGTCTATGGCTACACCTTC. The chain joins TRBV7-3 to TRBJ1-2, with TRBD1 matching over 9 bases. The CDR3 is 15 residues long. V was pared by 2 bases and J by 4 bases, with 5 bases of the junction left unmatched. Germline CDR1 SGHTA, CDR2 FQGTGA. Filled out from reference TRBV7-3 and TRBJ1-2, the complete variable domain reads GAGVSQTPSNKVTEKGKYVELRCDPISGHTALYWYRQSLGQGPEFLIYFQGTGAADDSGLPNDRFFAVRPEGSVSTLKIQRTERGDSAVYLCASSLSGQGVYGYTFGSGTRLTVV.